A selection of T cell receptor beta chains follows, all from one sample in a study of monozygotic twins with cystic fibrosis. The protocol was immunoSEQ multiplex PCR, while the TCRdb copy is restricted to in-frame clones and leaves out a portion. Of about 32,000 clones listed, approximately 92% were seen once; the top ten hold roughly 0.89%. The specimen was blood. The receptors stem from a girl aged 2 to 10 with cystic fibrosis. Each CDR3 is given with its conserved first and last residue. The D gene is left open where the match is weak. The listing skips clone size in some rows; elsewhere it reads once, few, many or a size class.

13,TRBJ2-1,.,TRBV7-9,TRBD2,CASSLAGGNEQFF,TGTGCCAGCAGCTTGGCGGGGGGTAATGAGCAGTTCTTC
14,TRBJ1-1,few,TRBV5-1,.,CASSLLQGNTEAFF,TGCGCCAGCAGCCTATTACAGGGAAACACTGAAGCTTTCTTT
14,TRBJ1-1,once,TRBV19,.,CASKISPRTVEAFF,TGTGCCAGTAAAATATCCCCTCGAACCGTTGAAGCTTTCTTT
12,TRBJ1-1,.,TRBV29-1,.,CSVEVQAAEAFF,TGCAGCGTTGAAGTACAGGCAGCTGAAGCTTTCTTT
14,TRBJ1-1,few,TRBV6-5,TRBD1,CASSLTGPNTEAFF,TGTGCCAGCAGCTTGACAGGGCCGAACACTGAAGCTTTCTTT
17,TRBJ2-2,.,TRBV11-3,TRBD2,CASSLNARLAGEGELFF,TGTGCCAGCAGCTTGAATGCGAGGCTAGCGGGAGAGGGGGAGCTGTTTTTT
17,TRBJ1-5,.,TRBV4-1,TRBD1,CASSQEKGQASNQPQHF,TGCGCCAGCAGCCAAGAAAAGGGACAGGCTAGCAATCAGCCCCAGCATTTT
15,TRBJ1-2,.,TRBV5-1,.,CASSLGGYRVPGYTF,TGCGCCAGCAGCTTGGGCGGATACAGGGTTCCTGGCTACACCTTC
13,TRBJ2-5,.,TRBV6-5,TRBD1,CASSTDRGETQYF,TGTGCCAGCAGCACGGACAGGGGTGAGACCCAGTACTTC
15,TRBJ1-2,.,TRBV5-1,.,CASSGKPGADYGYTF,TGCGCCAGCAGCGGAAAACCGGGAGCCGATTATGGCTACACCTTC
15,TRBJ2-3,.,TRBV5-5,TRBD1,CASSTRDRGVDTQYF,TGTGCCAGCAGCACCCGGGACAGGGGGGTAGATACGCAGTATTTT
12,TRBJ2-3,.,TRBV29-1,.,CSGGPITDTQYF,TGCAGCGGAGGCCCGATTACAGATACGCAGTATTTT
16,TRBJ1-1,.,TRBV27,TRBD1,CASSSTGGFMNTEAFF,TGTGCCAGCAGTTCGACAGGGGGCTTCATGAACACTGAAGCTTTCTTT
16,TRBJ2-1,.,TRBV7-8,TRBD2,CASSFYTGRAVNEQFF,TGTGCCAGCAGCTTTTATACCGGGAGGGCGGTCAATGAGCAGTTCTTC
15,TRBJ2-7,.,TRBV5-1,TRBD1,CASSTGQGGSYEQYF,TGCGCCAGCAGCACCGGACAGGGGGGTTCCTACGAGCAGTACTTC
14,TRBJ2-1,.,TRBV19,.,CASRPGSSYNEQFF,TGTGCCAGTAGGCCGGGAAGCTCCTACAATGAGCAGTTCTTC
17,TRBJ2-3,.,TRBV7-8,.,CASSLAPRGRSTDTQYF,TGTGCCAGCAGCTTAGCCCCTCGAGGGAGAAGTACAGATACGCAGTATTTT
13,TRBJ1-1,.,TRBV7-8,.,CASSLVRDTEAFF,TGTGCCAGCAGCTTAGTCAGGGACACTGAAGCTTTCTTT
14,TRBJ1-2,.,TRBV30,.,CAWSDGVWGYGYTF,TGTGCCTGGAGTGATGGGGTTTGGGGCTATGGCTACACCTTC
12,TRBJ2-7,.,TRBV4-2,.,CASSQDGYEQYF,TGTGCCAGCAGCCAAGATGGTTACGAGCAGTACTTC
14,TRBJ2-1,.,TRBV7-9,.,CASSPDRSYNEQFF,TGTGCCAGCAGCCCAGACAGGAGTTACAATGAGCAGTTCTTC
14,TRBJ2-1,.,TRBV30,TRBD2,CAWIPGLDYNEQFF,TGTGCCTGGATTCCGGGACTAGATTACAATGAGCAGTTCTTC
14,TRBJ2-5,.,TRBV5-4,TRBD1,CASSSRQGGETQYF,TGTGCCAGCAGCTCTCGACAGGGCGGAGAGACCCAGTACTTC
14,TRBJ1-1,.,TRBV5-3,.,CARSSSSLNTEAFF,TGTGCCAGAAGCTCTTCCTCATTGAACACTGAAGCTTTCTTT
15,TRBJ2-5,.,TRBV7-2,TRBD2,CASSLRRLAQETQYF,TGTGCCAGCAGCTTAAGAAGACTAGCGCAAGAGACCCAGTACTTC
14,TRBJ2-7,.,TRBV5-1,TRBD1,CASTDIQGNHEQYF,TGCGCCAGCACGGACATACAGGGGAACCACGAGCAGTACTTC
15,TRBJ1-5,.,TRBV19,TRBD1,CASRTGQGESQPQHF,TGTGCCAGTAGAACGGGACAGGGGGAGTCTCAGCCCCAGCATTTT
12,TRBJ2-7,once,TRBV18,.,CASSGATYEQYF,TGTGCCAGCTCAGGGGCGACCTACGAGCAGTACTTC
15,TRBJ2-5,.,TRBV7-9,.,CASSLIVAVQETQYF,TGTGCCAGCAGCTTAATAGTAGCGGTCCAAGAGACCCAGTACTTC
14,TRBJ2-3,.,TRBV5-5,.,CASSLNGNTDTQYF,TGTGCCAGCAGCTTGAATGGCAACACAGATACGCAGTATTTT
14,TRBJ2-7,.,TRBV28,.,CASSLSFKGNEQYF,TGTGCCAGCAGTTTAAGCTTCAAGGGCAACGAGCAGTACTTC
14,TRBJ1-1,.,TRBV7-9,TRBD1,CASSPQGGRYEAFF,TGTGCCAGCAGCCCCCAAGGGGGCAGGTATGAAGCTTTCTTT
13,TRBJ2-7,once,TRBV2,TRBD1,CASSGDRTHEQYF,TGTGCCAGCAGTGGGGACAGGACCCACGAGCAGTACTTC
15,TRBJ1-6,.,TRBV5-1,TRBD1,CASSLKGQGGSPLHF,TGCGCCAGCAGCTTGAAAGGACAGGGAGGTTCACCCCTCCACTTT
14,TRBJ1-6,few,TRBV9,.,CASSLQGLGSPLHF,TGTGCCAGCAGCCTTCAGGGACTTGGCTCACCCCTCCACTTT
13,TRBJ2-7,.,TRBV14,TRBD1,CASSRMTGGEQYF,TGTGCCAGCAGCCGTATGACAGGGGGAGAGCAGTACTTC
15,TRBJ2-3,.,TRBV18,.,CASSPDRLRADTQYF,TGTGCCAGCTCACCCGACAGACTTAGGGCAGATACGCAGTATTTT
18,TRBJ2-1,.,TRBV6-4,.,CASSRSPHPQERRNEQFF,TGTGCCAGCTCCCGAAGCCCCCATCCACAGGAGCGCCGCAATGAGCAGTTCTTC
15,TRBJ1-6,.,TRBV2,.,CASSGQLTYNSPLHF,TGTGCCAGCAGTGGCCAGTTGACCTATAATTCACCCCTCCACTTT
13,TRBJ1-5,.,TRBV4-1,.,CASSHQRHQPQHF,TGCGCCAGCAGCCACCAGCGACATCAGCCCCAGCATTTT
14,TRBJ1-2,.,TRBV6-5,.,CASSYRQKDYGYTF,TGTGCCAGCAGTTACCGACAAAAAGACTATGGCTACACCTTC
15,TRBJ1-5,.,TRBV10-1,TRBD1,CASRGTDNSNQPQHF,TGCGCCAGCAGAGGGACAGATAATAGCAATCAGCCCCAGCATTTT
12,TRBJ2-7,.,TRBV11-2,.,CASSLVGTEQYF,TGTGCCAGCAGCTTAGTAGGGACAGAGCAGTACTTC
11,TRBJ1-1,.,TRBV7-2,.,CASMRNTEAFF,TGTGCCAGCATGAGAAACACTGAAGCTTTCTTT
15,TRBJ1-1,.,TRBV7-9,.,CASSSRRSVNTEAFF,TGTGCCAGCAGCTCGAGACGGTCCGTTAACACTGAAGCTTTCTTT